This TCR beta chain stems from a study of T cell responses to AZD1222 COVID-19 vaccine. Notes on the study in general: A mostly white British donor set with more females was recruited, and clonal diversity was possibly underestimated. Vaccination with two AZD1222 doses was followed by a rise in Spike-specific TCR breadth and depth.

The CDR3 contains 18 residues. The germline CDR1 and CDR2 sequences are MGHRA and YSYEKL. V was clipped by 2 bases and J by 8 bases; unmatched bases: 13. Profiled with immunoSEQ multiplex PCR; TCRdb holds only in-frame clones, not every one. The table includes more than 85,000 clones, about 95% detected once. Worth noting for this clone: No antigen is known for it.

The receptor's source is an adult who received the AZD1222 COVID-19 vaccine. Source: peripheral blood, taken 28 days after the second AZD1222 dose. The V call is TRBV4-1, the J call TRBJ2-1; 12 nucleotides agree with TRBD1. This chain's CDR3 is CASSQYLRWGQGADEQFF. CDR3 bases: TGCGCCAGCAGCCAATATCTCCGTTGGGGACAGGGGGCGGATGAGCAGTTCTTC.